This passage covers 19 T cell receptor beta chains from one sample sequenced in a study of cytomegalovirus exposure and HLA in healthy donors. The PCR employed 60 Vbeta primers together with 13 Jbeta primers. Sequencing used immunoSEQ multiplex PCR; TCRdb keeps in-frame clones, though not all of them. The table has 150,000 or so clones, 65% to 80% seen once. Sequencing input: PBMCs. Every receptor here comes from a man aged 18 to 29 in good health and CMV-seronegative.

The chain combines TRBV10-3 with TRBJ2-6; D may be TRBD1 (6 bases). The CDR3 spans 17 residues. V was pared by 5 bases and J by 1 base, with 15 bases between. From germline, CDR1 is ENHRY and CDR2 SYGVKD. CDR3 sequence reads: CAISLDSPGSGANVLTF. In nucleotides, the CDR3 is TGTGCCATCAGTCTGGACAGCCCCGGGTCTGGGGCCAACGTCCTGACTTTC.

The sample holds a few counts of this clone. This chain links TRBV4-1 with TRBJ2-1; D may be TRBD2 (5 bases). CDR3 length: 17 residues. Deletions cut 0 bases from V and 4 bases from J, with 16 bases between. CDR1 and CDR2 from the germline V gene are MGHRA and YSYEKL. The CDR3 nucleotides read TGCGCCAGCAGCCAAGACCCCCCCAGCGGTACGTACAATGAGCAGTTCTTC. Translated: CASSQDPPSGTYNEQFF.

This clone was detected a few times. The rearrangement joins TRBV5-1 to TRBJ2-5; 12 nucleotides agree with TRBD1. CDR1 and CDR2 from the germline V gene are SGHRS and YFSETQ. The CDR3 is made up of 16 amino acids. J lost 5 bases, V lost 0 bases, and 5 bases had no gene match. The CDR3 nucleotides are TGCGCCAGCAGCTTGGCTCCCGGGACAGGGGGCGAGACCCAGTACTTC. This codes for CASSLAPGTGGETQYF.

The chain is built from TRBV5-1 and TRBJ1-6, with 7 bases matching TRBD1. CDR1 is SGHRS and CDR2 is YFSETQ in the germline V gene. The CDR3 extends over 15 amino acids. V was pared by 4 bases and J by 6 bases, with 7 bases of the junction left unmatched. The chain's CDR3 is CASSGGQSLNSPLHF. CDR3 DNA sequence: TGCGCCAGCAGCGGGGGACAGTCGCTTAATTCACCCCTCCACTTT.

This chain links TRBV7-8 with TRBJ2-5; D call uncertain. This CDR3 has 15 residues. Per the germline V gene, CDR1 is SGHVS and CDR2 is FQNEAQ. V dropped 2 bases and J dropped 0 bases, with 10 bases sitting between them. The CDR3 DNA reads TGTGCCAGCAGCTTAATGCCAGCGTACCAAGAGACCCAGTACTTC. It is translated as CASSLMPAYQETQYF.

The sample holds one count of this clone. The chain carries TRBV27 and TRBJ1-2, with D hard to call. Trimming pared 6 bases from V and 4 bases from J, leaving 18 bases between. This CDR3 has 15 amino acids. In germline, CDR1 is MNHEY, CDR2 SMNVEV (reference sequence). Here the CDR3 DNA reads TGTGCCAGCAGCTCTAGCCCCAGTACTCGCTATGGCTACACCTTC. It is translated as CASSSSPSTRYGYTF.

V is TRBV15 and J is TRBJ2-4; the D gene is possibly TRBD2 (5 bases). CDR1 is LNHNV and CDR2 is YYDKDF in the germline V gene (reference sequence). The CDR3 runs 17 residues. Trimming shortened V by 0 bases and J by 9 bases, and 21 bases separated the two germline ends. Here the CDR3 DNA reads TGTGCCACCAGCAGAGATCGTAGAGGATTTACTGCGGGCATTCAGTACTTC. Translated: CATSRDRRGFTAGIQYF.

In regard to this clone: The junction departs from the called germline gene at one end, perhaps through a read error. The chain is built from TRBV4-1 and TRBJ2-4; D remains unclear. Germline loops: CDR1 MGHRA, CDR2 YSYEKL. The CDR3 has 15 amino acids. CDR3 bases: TGCGCCAGCAGCCAAACCCTGATCGCCAAAAACAGTCAGTACTTC. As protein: CASSQTLIAKNSQYF.

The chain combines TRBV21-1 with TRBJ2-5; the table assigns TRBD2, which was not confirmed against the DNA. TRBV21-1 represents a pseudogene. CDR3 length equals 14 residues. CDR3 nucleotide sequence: TGTGCCAGCAGCGGGTCAGCCCCCCGGGGGACCCAGTACTTC. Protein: CASSGSAPRGTQYF.

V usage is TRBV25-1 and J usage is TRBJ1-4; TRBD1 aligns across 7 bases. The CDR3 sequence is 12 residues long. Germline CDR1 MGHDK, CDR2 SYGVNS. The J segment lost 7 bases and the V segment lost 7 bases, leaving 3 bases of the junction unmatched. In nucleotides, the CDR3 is TGTGCCAGCAAAGGGGGCAGTGAAAAACTGTTTTTT. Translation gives CASKGGSEKLFF.

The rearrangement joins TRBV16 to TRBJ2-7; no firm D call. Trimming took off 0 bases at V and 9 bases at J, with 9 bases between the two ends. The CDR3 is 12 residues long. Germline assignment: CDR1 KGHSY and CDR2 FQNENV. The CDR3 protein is CASSQSHRGQYF. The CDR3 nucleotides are TGTGCCAGCAGCCAATCGCATAGAGGGCAGTACTTC. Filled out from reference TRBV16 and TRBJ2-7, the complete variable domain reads GEEVAQTPKHLVRGEGQKAKLYCAPIKGHSYVFWYQQVLKNEFKFLISFQNENVFDETGMPKERFSAKCLPNSPCSLEIQATKLEDSAVYFCASSQSHRGQYFGPGTRLTVT.

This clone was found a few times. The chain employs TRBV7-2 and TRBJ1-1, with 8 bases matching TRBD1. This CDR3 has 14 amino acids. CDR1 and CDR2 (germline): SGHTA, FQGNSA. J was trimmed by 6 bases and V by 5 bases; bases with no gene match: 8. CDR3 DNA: TGTGCCAGCAGCCAAGACAGGGGAGGAGCTGAAGCTTTCTTT. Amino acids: CASSQDRGGAEAFF.

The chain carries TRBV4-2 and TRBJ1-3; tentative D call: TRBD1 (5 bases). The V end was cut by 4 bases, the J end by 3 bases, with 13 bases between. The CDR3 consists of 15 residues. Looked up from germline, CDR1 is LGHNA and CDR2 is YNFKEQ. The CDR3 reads CASSRAGSSGNTIYF. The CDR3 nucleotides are TGTGCCAGCAGCCGAGCAGGGTCGAGTGGAAACACCATATATTTT.

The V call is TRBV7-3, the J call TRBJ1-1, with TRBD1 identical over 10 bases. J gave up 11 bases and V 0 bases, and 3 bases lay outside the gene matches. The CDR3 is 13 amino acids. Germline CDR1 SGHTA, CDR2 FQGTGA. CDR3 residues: CASSLTGTGDAFF. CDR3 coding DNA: TGTGCCAGCAGCTTAACCGGGACAGGGGACGCTTTCTTT.

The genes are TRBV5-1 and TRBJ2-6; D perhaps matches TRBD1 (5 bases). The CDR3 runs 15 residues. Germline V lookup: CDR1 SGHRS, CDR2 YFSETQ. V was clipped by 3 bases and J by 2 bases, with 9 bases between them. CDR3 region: CASSSLGPGANVLTF. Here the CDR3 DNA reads TGCGCCAGCAGCTCCCTGGGGCCTGGGGCCAACGTCCTGACTTTC.

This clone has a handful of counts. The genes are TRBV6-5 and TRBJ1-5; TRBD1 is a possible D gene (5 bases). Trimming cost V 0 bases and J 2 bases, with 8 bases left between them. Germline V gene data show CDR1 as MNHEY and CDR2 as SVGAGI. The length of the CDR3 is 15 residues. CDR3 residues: CASSYSGGGNQPQHF. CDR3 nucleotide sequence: TGTGCCAGCAGTTACTCGGGAGGGGGCAATCAGCCCCAGCATTTT.

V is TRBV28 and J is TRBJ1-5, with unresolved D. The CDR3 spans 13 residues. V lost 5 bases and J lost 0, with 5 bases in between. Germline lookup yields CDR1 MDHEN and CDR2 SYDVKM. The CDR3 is CASSRDSNQPQHF. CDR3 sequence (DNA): TGTGCCAGCAGTCGCGATAGCAATCAGCCCCAGCATTTT. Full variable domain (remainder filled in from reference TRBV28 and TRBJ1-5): DVKVTQSSRYLVKRTGEKVFLECVQDMDHENMFWYRQDPGLGLRLIYFSYDVKMKEKGDIPEGYSVSREKKERFSLILESASTNQTSMYLCASSRDSNQPQHFGDGTRLSIL.

CDR3 region: CASFNPDRVNTEAFF. CDR3 DNA sequence: TGTGCCAGCTTTAACCCGGACAGGGTGAACACTGAAGCTTTCTTT. The chain combines TRBV6-1 with TRBJ1-1, with 8 nucleotides matching TRBD1. Germline trimming cut 8 bases from V and 0 bases from J; bases unmatched to any gene: 8. Germline loops: CDR1 MNHNS, CDR2 SASEGT. The CDR3 spans 15 residues.

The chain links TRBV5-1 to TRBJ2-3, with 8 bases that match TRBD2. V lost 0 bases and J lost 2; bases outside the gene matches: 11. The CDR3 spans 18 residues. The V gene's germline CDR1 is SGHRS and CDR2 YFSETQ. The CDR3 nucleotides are TGCGCCAGCAGCTTGGGATCCCTCGCGGGGGGACTCACAGATACGCAGTATTTT. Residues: CASSLGSLAGGLTDTQYF.